This T cell receptor (beta chain) was identified in a study of cytomegalovirus exposure and HLA in healthy donors. Study-level background: Out of fewer than 400 genotyped donors, about 80% belonged to the Caucasian-associated ancestry cluster.

60 Vbeta and 13 Jbeta primers were used in PCR. Measured with immunoSEQ multiplex PCR; TCRdb has only the in-frame clones, and not every one. The data hold about 170,000 clones, with 75% to 90% observed a single time. Study results and limitations: It was taken for granted in presence/absence analyses that sequencing depth across donors was roughly uniform. In most subjects, TCR beta sequences reportedly gave accurate predictions of HLA-A and HLA-B alleles.

This clone came up once. The antigen is undetermined. V lost 1 base, J lost 6 bases, and 15 bases lay in between. The germline gives CDR1 LGHNA, CDR2 YSLEER. This CDR3 has 15 amino acids. Input material: PBMCs. This sequence was found in a male donor in good health and CMV-seronegative. The chain recombines TRBV4-3 with TRBJ1-1; weak D call: TRBD1 (6 bases). The CDR3, as DNA: TGCGCCAGCAGCCAAGCGGGAGGGGGATGGGCTGAAGCTTTCTTT. It encodes CASSQAGGGWAEAFF.